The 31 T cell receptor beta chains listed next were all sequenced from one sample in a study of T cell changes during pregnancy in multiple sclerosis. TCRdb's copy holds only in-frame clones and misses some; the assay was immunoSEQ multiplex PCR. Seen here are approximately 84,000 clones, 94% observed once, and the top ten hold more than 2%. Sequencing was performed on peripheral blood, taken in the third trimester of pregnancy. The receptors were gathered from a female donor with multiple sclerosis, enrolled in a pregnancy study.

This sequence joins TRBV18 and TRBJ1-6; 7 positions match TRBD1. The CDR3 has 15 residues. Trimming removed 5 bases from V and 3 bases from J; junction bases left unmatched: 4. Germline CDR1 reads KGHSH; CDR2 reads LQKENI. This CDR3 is CASSTGQNYNSPLHF. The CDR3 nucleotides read TGTGCCAGCTCAACGGGACAGAACTATAATTCACCCCTCCACTTT.

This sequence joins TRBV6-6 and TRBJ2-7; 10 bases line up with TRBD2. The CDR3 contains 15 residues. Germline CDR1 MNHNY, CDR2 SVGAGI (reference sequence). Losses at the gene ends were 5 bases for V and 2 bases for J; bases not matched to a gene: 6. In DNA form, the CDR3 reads TGTGCCAGCAGTCTAGCGGGGGCCGACACCTACGAGCAGTACTTC. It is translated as CASSLAGADTYEQYF.

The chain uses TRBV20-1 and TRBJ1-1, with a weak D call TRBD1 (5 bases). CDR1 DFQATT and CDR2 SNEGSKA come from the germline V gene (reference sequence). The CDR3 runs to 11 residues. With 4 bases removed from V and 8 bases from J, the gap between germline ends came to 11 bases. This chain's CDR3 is CSAMGGTEAFF. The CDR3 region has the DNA TGCAGTGCTATGGGGGGGACCGAAGCTTTCTTT.

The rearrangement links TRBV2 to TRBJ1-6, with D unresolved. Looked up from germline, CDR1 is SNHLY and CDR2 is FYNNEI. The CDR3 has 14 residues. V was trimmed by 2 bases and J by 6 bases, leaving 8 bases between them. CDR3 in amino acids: CASSESSVNSPLHF. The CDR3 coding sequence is TGTGCCAGCAGTGAATCGTCTGTTAATTCACCCCTCCACTTT.

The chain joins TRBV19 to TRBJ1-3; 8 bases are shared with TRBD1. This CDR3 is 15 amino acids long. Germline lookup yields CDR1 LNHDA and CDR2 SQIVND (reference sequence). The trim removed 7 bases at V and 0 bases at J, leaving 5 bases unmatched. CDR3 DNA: TGTGCCAGTACAGAGACAGGGGCCTCTGGAAACACCATATATTTT. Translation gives CASTETGASGNTIYF.

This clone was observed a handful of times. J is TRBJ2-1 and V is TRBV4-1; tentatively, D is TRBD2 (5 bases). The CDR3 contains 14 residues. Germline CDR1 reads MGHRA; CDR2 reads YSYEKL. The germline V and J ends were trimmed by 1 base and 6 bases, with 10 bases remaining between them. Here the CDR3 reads CASSQGLRSNEQFF. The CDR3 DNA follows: TGCGCCAGCAGCCAAGGACTAAGGTCCAATGAGCAGTTCTTC.

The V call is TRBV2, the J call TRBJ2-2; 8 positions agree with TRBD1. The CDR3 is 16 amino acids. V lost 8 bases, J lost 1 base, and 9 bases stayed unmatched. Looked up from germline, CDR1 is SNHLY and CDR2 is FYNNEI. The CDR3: CASADRAPLNTGELFF. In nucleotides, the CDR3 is TGTGCCAGCGCGGACAGGGCGCCGTTGAACACCGGGGAGCTGTTTTTT. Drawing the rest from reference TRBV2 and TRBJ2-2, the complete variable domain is EPEVTQTPSHQVTQMGQEVILRCVPISNHLYFYWYRQILGQKVEFLVSFYNNEISEKSEIFDDQFSVERPDGSNFTLKIRSTKLEDSAMYFCASADRAPLNTGELFFGEGSRLTVL.

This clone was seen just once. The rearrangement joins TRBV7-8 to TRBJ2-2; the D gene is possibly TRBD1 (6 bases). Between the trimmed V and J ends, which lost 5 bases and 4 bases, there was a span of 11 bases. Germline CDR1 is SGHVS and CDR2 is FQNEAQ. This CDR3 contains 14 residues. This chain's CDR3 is CASSPGVGTGELFF. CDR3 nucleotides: TGTGCCAGCAGCCCAGGGGTGGGCACCGGGGAGCTGTTTTTT.

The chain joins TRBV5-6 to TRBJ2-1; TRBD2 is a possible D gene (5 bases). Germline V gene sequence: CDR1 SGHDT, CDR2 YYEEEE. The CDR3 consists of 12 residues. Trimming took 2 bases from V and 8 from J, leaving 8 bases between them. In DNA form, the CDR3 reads TGTGCCAGCAGCTTAGGACTGTATGAGCAGTTCTTC. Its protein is CASSLGLYEQFF.

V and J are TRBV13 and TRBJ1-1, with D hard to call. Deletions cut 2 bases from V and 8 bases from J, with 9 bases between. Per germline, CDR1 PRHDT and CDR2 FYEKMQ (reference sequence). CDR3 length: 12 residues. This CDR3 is CASSLIQLEAFF. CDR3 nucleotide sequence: TGTGCCAGCAGCTTAATCCAACTCGAAGCTTTCTTT.

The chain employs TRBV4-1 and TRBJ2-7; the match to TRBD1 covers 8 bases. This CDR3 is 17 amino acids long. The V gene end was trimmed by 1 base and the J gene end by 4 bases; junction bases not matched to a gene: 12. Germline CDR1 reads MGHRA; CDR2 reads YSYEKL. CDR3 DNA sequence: TGCGCCAGCAGCCAAGTAGGGACAGGCCGAGCACGTTACGAGCAGTACTTC. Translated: CASSQVGTGRARYEQYF.

The CDR3, as DNA: TGTGCCGGTGAGGGACAGGGATGGGAGACCCAGTACTTC. It specifies CAGEGQGWETQYF. The J gene is TRBJ2-5, the V gene TRBV6-1, with 9 bases matching TRBD1. CDR3 length: 13 residues. The germline CDR1 and CDR2 sequences are MNHNS and SASEGT. J lost 5 bases, V lost 11 bases, and 9 bases had no gene match.

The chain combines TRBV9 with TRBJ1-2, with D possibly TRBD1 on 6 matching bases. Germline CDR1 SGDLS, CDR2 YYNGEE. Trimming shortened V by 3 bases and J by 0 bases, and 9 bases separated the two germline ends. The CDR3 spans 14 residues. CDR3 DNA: TGTGCCAGCAGCGCGGACAGAGCTAACTATGGCTACACCTTC. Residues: CASSADRANYGYTF.

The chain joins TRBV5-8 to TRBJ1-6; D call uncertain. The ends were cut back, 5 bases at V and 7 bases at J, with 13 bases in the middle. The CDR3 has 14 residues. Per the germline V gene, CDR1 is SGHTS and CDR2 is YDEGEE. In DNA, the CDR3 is TGTGCCAGCAGGTCCGGACTGTCCAATTCACCCCTCCACTTT. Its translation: CASRSGLSNSPLHF.

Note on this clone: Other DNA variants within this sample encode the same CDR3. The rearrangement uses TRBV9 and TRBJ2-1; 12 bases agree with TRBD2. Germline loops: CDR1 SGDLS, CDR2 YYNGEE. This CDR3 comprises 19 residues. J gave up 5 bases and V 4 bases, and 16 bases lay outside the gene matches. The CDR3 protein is CASSPSGLAGGSADNEQFF. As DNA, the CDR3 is TGTGCCAGCAGCCCGAGCGGGCTAGCGGGGGGGTCCGCCGACAATGAGCAGTTCTTC.

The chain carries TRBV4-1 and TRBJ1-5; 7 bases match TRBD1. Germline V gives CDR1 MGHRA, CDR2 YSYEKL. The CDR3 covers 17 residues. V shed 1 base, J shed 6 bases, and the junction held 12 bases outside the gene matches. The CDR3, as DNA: TGCGCCAGCAGCCAAGCTCCGGAGGGGGCGGGCGGTCAGCCCCAGCATTTT. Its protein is CASSQAPEGAGGQPQHF.

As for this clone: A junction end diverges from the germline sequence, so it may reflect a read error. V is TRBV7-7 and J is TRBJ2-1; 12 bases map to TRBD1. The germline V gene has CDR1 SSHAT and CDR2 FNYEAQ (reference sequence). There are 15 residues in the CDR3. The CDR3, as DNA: TGTGCTAGCAGCCTTGGGACAGGGGGCTTGAATGAGCAGTTCTTC. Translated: CASSLGTGGLNEQFF.

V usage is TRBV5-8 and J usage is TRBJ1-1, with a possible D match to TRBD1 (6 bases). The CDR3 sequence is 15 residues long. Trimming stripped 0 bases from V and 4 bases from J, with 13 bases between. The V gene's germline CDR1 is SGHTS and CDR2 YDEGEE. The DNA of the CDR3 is TGTGCCAGCAGCTTGGGGCCGGGACATATCACTGAAGCTTTCTTT. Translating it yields CASSLGPGHITEAFF.

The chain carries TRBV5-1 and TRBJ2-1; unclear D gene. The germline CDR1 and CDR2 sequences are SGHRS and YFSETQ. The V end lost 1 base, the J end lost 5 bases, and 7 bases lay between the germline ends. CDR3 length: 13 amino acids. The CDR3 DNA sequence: TGCGCCAGCAGCTTGTACACCCACAATGAGCAGTTCTTC. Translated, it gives CASSLYTHNEQFF.

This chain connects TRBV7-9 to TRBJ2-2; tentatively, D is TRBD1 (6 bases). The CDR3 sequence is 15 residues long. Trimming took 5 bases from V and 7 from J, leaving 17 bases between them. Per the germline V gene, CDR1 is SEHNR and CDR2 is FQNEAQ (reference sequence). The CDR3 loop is CASSERRQGHGELFF. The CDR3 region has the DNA TGTGCCAGCAGCGAGAGGAGGCAGGGGCACGGGGAGCTGTTTTTT.

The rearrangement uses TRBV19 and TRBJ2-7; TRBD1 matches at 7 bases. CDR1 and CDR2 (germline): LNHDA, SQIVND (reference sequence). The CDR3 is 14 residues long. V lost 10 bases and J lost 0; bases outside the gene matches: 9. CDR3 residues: CATRDYRGSYEQYF. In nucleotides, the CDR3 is TGTGCCACCAGAGATTACAGGGGCTCCTACGAGCAGTACTTC.

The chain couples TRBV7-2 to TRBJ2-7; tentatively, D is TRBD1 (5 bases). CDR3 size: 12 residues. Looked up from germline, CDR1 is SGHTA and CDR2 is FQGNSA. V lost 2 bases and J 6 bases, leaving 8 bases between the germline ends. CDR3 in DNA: TGTGCCAGCAGCTTATTAGGGGTCGAGCAGTACTTC. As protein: CASSLLGVEQYF.

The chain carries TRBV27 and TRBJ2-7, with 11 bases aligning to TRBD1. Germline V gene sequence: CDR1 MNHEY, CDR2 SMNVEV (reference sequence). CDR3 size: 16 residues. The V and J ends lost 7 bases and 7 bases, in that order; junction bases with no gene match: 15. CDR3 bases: TGTGCCAGCAAACTCAGCCTCGGGACAGGGGGGAGAGAGCAGTACTTC. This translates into CASKLSLGTGGREQYF.

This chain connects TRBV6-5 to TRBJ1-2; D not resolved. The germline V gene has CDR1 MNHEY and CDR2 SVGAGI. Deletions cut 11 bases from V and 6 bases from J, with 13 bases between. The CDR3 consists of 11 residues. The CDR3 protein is CAVMRGNGYTF. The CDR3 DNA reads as TGTGCCGTGATGAGAGGGAATGGCTACACCTTC.

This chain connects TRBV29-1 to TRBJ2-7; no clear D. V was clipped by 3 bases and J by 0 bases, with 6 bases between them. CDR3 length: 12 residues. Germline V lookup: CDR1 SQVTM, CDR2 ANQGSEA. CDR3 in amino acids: CSVDDSSYEQYF. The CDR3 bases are TGCAGCGTTGACGATAGCTCCTACGAGCAGTACTTC.

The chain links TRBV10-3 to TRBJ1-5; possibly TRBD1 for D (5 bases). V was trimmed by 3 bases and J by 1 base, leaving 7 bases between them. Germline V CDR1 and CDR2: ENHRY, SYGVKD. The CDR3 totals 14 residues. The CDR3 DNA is TGTGCCATCAGTGATCGACAGAGCAATCAGCCCCAGCATTTT. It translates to CAISDRQSNQPQHF.

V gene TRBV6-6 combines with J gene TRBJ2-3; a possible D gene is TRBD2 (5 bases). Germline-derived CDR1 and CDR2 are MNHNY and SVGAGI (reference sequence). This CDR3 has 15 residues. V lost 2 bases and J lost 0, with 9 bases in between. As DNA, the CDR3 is TGTGCCAGCAGTTACCAACTAGGGAGCACAGATACGCAGTATTTT. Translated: CASSYQLGSTDTQYF.

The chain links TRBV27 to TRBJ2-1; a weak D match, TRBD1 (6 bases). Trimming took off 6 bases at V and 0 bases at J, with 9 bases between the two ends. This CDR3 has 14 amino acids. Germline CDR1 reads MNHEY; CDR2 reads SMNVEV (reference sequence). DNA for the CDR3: TGTGCCAGCAGAAGGGACACCTCCTACAATGAGCAGTTCTTC. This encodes CASRRDTSYNEQFF.

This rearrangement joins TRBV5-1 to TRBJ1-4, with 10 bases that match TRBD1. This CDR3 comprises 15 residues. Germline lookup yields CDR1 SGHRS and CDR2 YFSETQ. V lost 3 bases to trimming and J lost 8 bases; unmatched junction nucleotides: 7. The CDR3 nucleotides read TGCGCCAGCAGCTCAGGTGGGACAGGGGAGGAAAAACTGTTTTTT. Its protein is CASSSGGTGEEKLFF.

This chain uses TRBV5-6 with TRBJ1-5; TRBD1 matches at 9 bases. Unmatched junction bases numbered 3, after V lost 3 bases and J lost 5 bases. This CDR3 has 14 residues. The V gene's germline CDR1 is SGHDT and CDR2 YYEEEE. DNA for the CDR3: TGTGCCAGCAGCTCGGGACAGGGCCATCAGCCCCAGCATTTT. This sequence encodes CASSSGQGHQPQHF.

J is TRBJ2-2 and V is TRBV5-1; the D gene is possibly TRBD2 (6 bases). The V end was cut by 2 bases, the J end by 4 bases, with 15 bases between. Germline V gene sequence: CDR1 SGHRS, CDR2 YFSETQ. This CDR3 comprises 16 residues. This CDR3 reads CASSLTSRVGTGELFF. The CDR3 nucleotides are TGCGCCAGCAGCTTAACTAGCAGAGTAGGCACCGGGGAGCTGTTTTTT.